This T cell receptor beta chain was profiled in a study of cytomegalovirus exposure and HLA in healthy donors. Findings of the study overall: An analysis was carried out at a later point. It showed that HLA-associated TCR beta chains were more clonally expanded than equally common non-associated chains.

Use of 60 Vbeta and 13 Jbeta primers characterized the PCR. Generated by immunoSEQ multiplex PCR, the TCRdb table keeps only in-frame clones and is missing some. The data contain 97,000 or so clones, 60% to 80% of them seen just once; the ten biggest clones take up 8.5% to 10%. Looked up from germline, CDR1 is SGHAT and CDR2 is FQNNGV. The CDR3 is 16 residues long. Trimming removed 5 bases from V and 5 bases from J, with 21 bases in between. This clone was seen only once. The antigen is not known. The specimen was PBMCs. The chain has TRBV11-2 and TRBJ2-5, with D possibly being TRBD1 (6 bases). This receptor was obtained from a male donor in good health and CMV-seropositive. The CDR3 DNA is TGTGCCAGCAGCCTAATCGGGACACTTGAGCGGGAGACCCAGTACTTC. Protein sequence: CASSLIGTLERETQYF.